The clone carrying this T cell receptor beta chain came up once. Its target is not known. The junction and the germline gene differ at one end; a read error may be behind it. The sample is drawn from a study of cytomegalovirus exposure and HLA in healthy donors. Study results and caveats: A later analysis associated 15,000 or so TCR beta sequences with HLA alleles at a 0.05 false discovery rate. In vitro checks showed that a few CMV-associated chains really do target CMV antigens. Follow-up analysis later connected one missense variant in DCLRE1C with trimming of TCR beta V- and J-genes. A later analysis reportedly found that, within productive TCRs, an Asian-associated ancestry cluster had fewer N-insertions than the mean observed across the approximately 600 donors.

Germline V gives CDR1 SSHAT, CDR2 FNYEAQ (reference sequence). CDR3 length: 15 residues. Amplification used 60 Vbeta primers and 13 Jbeta primers. Only in-frame clones appear in the TCRdb table, and some are missing; sequencing was by immunoSEQ multiplex PCR. The table shows 50,000 to 70,000 clones, with roughly 70% occurring only once. J is TRBJ2-5 and V is TRBV7-7; 7 bases align to TRBD1. The sequencing sample was made of PBMCs. The sequence was obtained from a man aged 35 to 55 in good health and CMV-seropositive. In DNA form, the CDR3 reads TGTGCTAGCAGCTTACGCCAGGGGGATCTAGAGACCCAGTACTTC. Residues: CASSLRQGDLETQYF.